One sample yielded the 23 T cell receptor beta chains listed below, sequenced in a study of CD8+CD57+ T cells in acquired aplastic anemia. The study profiled TCR beta VDJ and CDR3 using genomic DNA as template. Using its own MiXCR run on the reads, TCRdb lists one record per CDR3 protein. The top ten hold 40% to 50% of the sample, which has more than 250,000 distinct CDR3 sequences, about 80% seen once. Those patients picked for sequencing had displayed CD8+CD57+ cell expansion on flow cytometry. Sequenced sample: sorted CD4+, CD8+, or CD8+CD57+ T cells (not recorded which) from PBMCs. These receptors all come from a human donor with aplastic anemia.

The chain employs TRBV29-1 and TRBJ1-2; 8 bases agree with TRBD1. There are 16 residues in the CDR3. After removal of 5 bases from V and 2 bases from J, the junction contained 13 bases not matched to a gene. Germline values: CDR1 SQVTM, CDR2 ANQGSEA. The CDR3 sequence is CSVLNFGQGENYGYTF. The CDR3 DNA is TGCAGCGTTCTCAATTTCGGACAGGGTGAGAACTATGGCTACACCTTC. Variable domain in full (rest from reference TRBV29-1 and TRBJ1-2): SAVISQKPSRDICQRGTSLTIQCQVDSQVTMMFWYRQQPGQSLTLIATANQGSEATYESGFVIDKFPISRPNLTFSTLTVSNMSPEDSSIYLCSVLNFGQGENYGYTFGSGTRLTVV.

The V and J genes are TRBV7-2 and TRBJ1-2; a weak D match, TRBD1 (5 bases). CDR3 length: 16 residues. With 3 bases removed from V and 6 bases from J, the gap between germline ends came to 20 bases. In germline, CDR1 is SGHTA, CDR2 FQGNSA. CDR3 in DNA: TGTGCCAGCAGCTTGGAGACAGACGGGCCAGTCCATGGCTACACCTTC. This encodes CASSLETDGPVHGYTF.

On this clonotype: At one end the junction does not follow the germline gene, possibly because of a read error. The J gene is TRBJ2-3, the V gene TRBV7-9, with 9 positions matching TRBD2. This CDR3 contains 15 residues. Germline loops: CDR1 SEHNR, CDR2 FQNEAQ (reference sequence). The CDR3 coding sequence is TGTGCCAGCAGCGTTCGAAGAAGCGGGGGGAACGAGGAGCATTTT. Its protein is CASSVRRSGGNEEHF.

The chain joins TRBV7-9 to TRBJ2-7, with 7 bases that match TRBD2. Per germline, CDR1 SEHNR and CDR2 FQNEAQ (reference sequence). The length of the CDR3 is 13 residues. Written as DNA, the CDR3 is TGTGCCAGCAGCATAGCGGGTGGCTACGAGGCCAACGTC. It translates to CASSIAGGYEANV.

The chain carries TRBV20-1 and TRBJ2-3, with TRBD2 matching 8 bases. This CDR3 has 13 residues. Germline V lookup: CDR1 DFQATT, CDR2 SNEGSKA (reference sequence). CDR3 amino acids: CSVAGGAEETQYF. DNA of the CDR3: TGCAGCGTTGCCGGGGGGGCTGAAGAGACGCAGTATTTT.

As for this clonotype: Germline and junction disagree at one end, which may indicate a read error. The chain uses TRBV2 and TRBJ1-2, with D possibly matching TRBD1 (5 bases). The CDR3 is made up of 16 amino acids. Germline values: CDR1 SNHLY, CDR2 FYNNEI. The chain's CDR3 is CASGATPVVLNTEAFF. CDR3 coding DNA: TGTGCCAGCGGGGCGACTCCCGTCGTCTTGAACACTGAAGCTTTCTTC.

The CDR3 DNA is TGTGCCAGCAGCCGGGGGGCAGGGGGGAGTAATGAGCAGTTCTTC. Protein product: CASSRGAGGSNEQFF. This chain connects TRBV11-2 to TRBJ2-1; D tentatively fits TRBD1 or TRBD2 (7 bases each). Trimming stripped 5 bases from V and 7 bases from J, with 18 bases between. CDR1 and CDR2 from the germline V gene are SGHAT and FQNNGV. The CDR3 covers 15 residues.

The chain combines TRBV7-9 with TRBJ2-3; D assignment may be TRBD1 or TRBD2 (6 bases each). The J call may be mistaken, given a closer DNA end match to TRBJ2-2. The CDR3 contains 13 residues. Germline lookup yields CDR1 SEHNR and CDR2 FQNEAQ (reference sequence). The DNA for the CDR3 is TGTGCCAGCGGGGTCGGGGGCACAGATACGCTGTTTTTT. Translating it yields CASGVGGTDTLFF.

V and J are TRBV11-1 and TRBJ2-4; D remains unclear. The germline CDR1 and CDR2 sequences are SGHAT and FQDESV (reference sequence). V gave up 1 base and J gave up 11 bases, with 9 bases separating them. The CDR3 covers 12 residues. This CDR3 reads CASSLVAWVQYF. Written as DNA, the CDR3 is TGTGCCAGCAGCTTAGTGGCCTGGGTTCAGTACTTC.

As concerns this clonotype: One junction end disagrees with the germline gene, perhaps due to a read error. The V call is TRBV7-2, the J call TRBJ2-1, with TRBD1 matching 10 bases. This CDR3 has 16 residues. The germline gives CDR1 SGHTA, CDR2 FQGNSA. The CDR3 DNA reads TGCGCCAGCAGCCCAGCGGGACAGGGGATTAGGGATGCGCAGTTCTTC. The encoded protein is CASSPAGQGIRDAQFF.

For this clonotype: Lacking the conserved final phenylalanine or tryptophan, this CDR3 likely reflects a read error. The gene calls are TRBV6-1 and TRBJ2-7; TRBD1 matches at 7 bases. The V and J ends lost 7 bases and 3 bases, in that order; junction bases with no gene match: 9. Per germline, CDR1 MNHNS and CDR2 SASEGT. This CDR3 comprises 14 residues. The CDR3 coding sequence is TGTGCCAGCAAGTTCACAGGGGAAAACTACGAGCAGTACCTC. This encodes CASKFTGENYEQYL.

As for this clonotype: Germline is not matched at one junction end, which may reflect a read error. The J gene is TRBJ2-3, the V gene TRBV7-8, with TRBD2 matching 9 bases. CDR1 is SGHVS and CDR2 is FQNEAQ in the germline V gene. The CDR3 loop spans 14 amino acids. DNA for the CDR3: TGTGCCAGCAGCCCAGCGGGGGGACGCACAGCTCCGCATTTT. Amino acid sequence: CASSPAGGRTAPHF. Full variable domain (outside the CDR3, taken from reference TRBV7-8 and TRBJ2-3): GAGVSQSPRYKVAKRGQDVALRCDPISGHVSLFWYQQALGQGPEFLTYFQNEAQLDKSGLPSDRFFAERPEGSVSTLKIQRTQQEDSAVYLCASSPAGGRTAPHFGPGTRLTVL.

The chain combines TRBV5-1 with TRBJ2-3; D gene ambiguous. Looked up from germline, CDR1 is SGHRS and CDR2 is YFSETQ. CDR3 length equals 13 residues. The V and J ends lost 4 bases and 9 bases respectively, with 15 bases between them. CDR3 bases: TGCGCCAGCAGCGACTGGAGCACCGACACGCAGTATTTT. This sequence encodes CASSDWSTDTQYF.

The chain employs TRBV7-9 and TRBJ2-1, with 10 bases identical to TRBD1. The CDR3 has 16 amino acids. Germline lookup yields CDR1 SEHNR and CDR2 FQNEAQ (reference sequence). The V segment lost 3 bases and the J segment 13 bases; nucleotides outside the gene matches: 15. As DNA, the CDR3 is TGTGCCAGCAGCTTTCATCTGACAGGGGGCACTGATGCTCAGTTCTTC. Amino acids: CASSFHLTGGTDAQFF.

V and J are TRBV7-3 and TRBJ2-5; D gene uncertain. The V end lost 5 bases, the J end lost 14 bases, and 27 bases lay between the germline ends. The CDR3 has 15 residues. Germline values: CDR1 SGHTA, CDR2 FQGTGA. Here the CDR3 reads CASSPLGSTDTQYYF. DNA for the CDR3: TGTGCCAGCAGCCCCTTGGGTAGCACAGATACGCAGTATTACTTC.

The chain has TRBV5-1 and TRBJ2-3; perhaps TRBD2 as D (5 bases). The CDR3 covers 13 residues. In germline, CDR1 is SGHRS, CDR2 YFSETQ. With 4 bases removed from V and 8 bases from J, the gap between germline ends came to 14 bases. In DNA form, the CDR3 reads TGCGCCAGCAGCGACGAGGGAGCAACTACGCAGTATTTT. It codes for CASSDEGATTQYF.

Of note for this clonotype: Germline and junction disagree at one end, which may indicate a read error. The chain carries TRBV5-1 and TRBJ2-1; 8 bases match TRBD2. From germline, CDR1 is SGHRS and CDR2 YFSETQ. CDR3 length: 15 amino acids. The DNA of the CDR3 is TGTGCCAGCAGCTCAAACGGGACGGGGGGGAATGAGCAGTTCTTC. It is translated as CASSSNGTGGNEQFF.

Concerning this clonotype itself: In this CDR3 the conserved last residue, phenylalanine or tryptophan, is missing, so a read error is likely. The rearrangement links TRBV15 to TRBJ1-2; possibly TRBD1 for D (6 bases). This CDR3 has 14 residues. Germline CDR1 is LNHNV and CDR2 is YYDKDF (reference sequence). CDR3 sequence reads: CASSRPGGHCGYTL. CDR3 bases: TGTGCCAGCAGCCGTCCCGGGGGCCACTGTGGTTACACCCTC.

Of note for this clonotype: This is likely a read error, given that the CDR3 carries no conserved phenylalanine or tryptophan at its end. The DNA is omitted, as the CDR3 cannot be located on it reliably, and the CDR3 follows TCRdb's listing. The chain has TRBV7-8 and TRBJ2-3. Counting both end residues, the CDR3 totals 13 amino acids. The germline gives CDR1 SGHVS, CDR2 FQNEAQ. This CDR3 is CASREGTQDYYEQ.

V is TRBV7-2 and J is TRBJ1-6; tentative D call: TRBD1 (5 bases). The CDR3 has 13 amino acids. V lost 7 bases, J lost 13 bases, and 17 bases lay in between. CDR1 SGHTA and CDR2 FQGNSA come from the germline V gene. For the CDR3, the DNA is TGTGCCAGCACCTTGCTACCCCAGGGTCCCCTCCACTTT. Its translation: CASTLLPQGPLHF.

Notes on this clonotype: Compared with germline, one end of the junction differs, possibly owing to a read error. The chain links TRBV11-3 to TRBJ1-2; no definite D call. Germline CDR1 reads SGHNT; CDR2 reads YENEEA. The CDR3 is made up of 15 amino acids. CDR3 nucleotide sequence: TGCGCCAGCTCAATACATTCGAACGATAACTATGGCTACACCTTC. Its translation is CASSIHSNDNYGYTF.

This chain links TRBV7-3 with TRBJ2-5, with D perhaps TRBD1 (6 bases). Trimming pared 2 bases from V and 2 bases from J, leaving 21 bases between. This CDR3 is 18 amino acids long. Germline-derived CDR1 and CDR2 are SGHTA and FQGTGA. The chain's CDR3 is CASSLGRSGVGMQETQYF. As DNA, the CDR3 is TGTGCCAGCAGCTTAGGGCGGTCAGGGGTCGGTATGCAAGAGACCCAGTACTTC.

As to this clonotype: Since no conserved phenylalanine or tryptophan closes the CDR3, a read error is the likely cause. Because the CDR3's place on the DNA is in doubt, the DNA is left out and the CDR3 is given as listed by TCRdb. The chain links TRBV2 to TRBJ1-1; no DNA check was done on the table's D call, TRBD1. Germline CDR1 is SNHLY and CDR2 is FYNNEI. Inclusive of both ends, the CDR3 amounts to 15 amino acids. The CDR3 sequence: CASSDGRTGNTEVFL.